The 8 T cell receptor beta chains in this list originate from one sample, sequenced in a study of OX40 agonist ivuxolimab in advanced cancers. Clones were sequenced by immunoSEQ multiplex PCR, and TCRdb holds only the in-frame ones, with some missing. Here the sample spans 65,000 to 85,000 clones, about 85% being singletons. Source: CD4+ or CD8+ T cells sorted from blood, taken in a trial of the OX40 agonist ivuxolimab. These receptors were collected from an adult with an advanced solid tumor such as melanoma, head and neck, liver or kidney cancer.

The rearrangement uses TRBV7-8 and TRBJ2-7; D call uncertain. CDR3 length: 12 residues. The V gene lost 5 bases and the J gene lost 9 bases, with 14 bases spanning the gap. Looked up from germline, CDR1 is SGHVS and CDR2 is FQNEAQ. The CDR3 region is CASSPAGAWQYF. CDR3 nucleotide sequence: TGTGCCAGCAGCCCCGCTGGCGCGTGGCAGTACTTC.

The CDR3 reads CASSLTIGEQYF. CDR3 sequence (DNA): TGTGCCAGCAGCCTTACGATTGGCGAGCAGTACTTC. V gene TRBV6-6 combines with J gene TRBJ2-7; D is uncertain. Germline values: CDR1 MNHNY, CDR2 SVGAGI (reference sequence). CDR3 length equals 12 residues. Trimming took 6 bases from V and 6 from J, leaving 12 bases between them.

This clone was recorded a few times. The CDR3 DNA sequence: TGTGCCAGCAGTAACACACGGGGCCCGAACACTGAAGCTTTCTTT. Encoded protein: CASSNTRGPNTEAFF. The V and J genes are TRBV6-1 and TRBJ1-1, with D possibly TRBD1 on 5 matching bases. The V end was cut by 5 bases, the J end by 1 base, with 14 bases between. The CDR3 totals 15 residues. Germline CDR1 and CDR2: MNHNS and SASEGT.

The chain couples TRBV5-1 to TRBJ1-6, with D tentatively TRBD1 (5 bases). Germline CDR1 and CDR2: SGHRS and YFSETQ. The V end lost 4 bases, the J end lost 10 bases, and 18 bases lay between the germline ends. The CDR3 extends over 15 amino acids. The DNA of the CDR3 is TGCGCCAGCAGCGGGGCCTTAGGGGTAGAATCACCCCTCCACTTT. Translation: CASSGALGVESPLHF.

The J gene is TRBJ1-1, the V gene TRBV11-2; D perhaps matches TRBD1 (5 bases). CDR1 is SGHAT and CDR2 is FQNNGV in the germline V gene. This CDR3 comprises 14 residues. V was cut by 2 bases and J by 1 base, with 8 bases left in between. As DNA, the CDR3 is TGTGCCAGCAGCTTACAGGGAGGGAACACTGAAGCTTTCTTT. Protein product: CASSLQGGNTEAFF.

The chain joins TRBV7-2 to TRBJ1-1; 8 bases are a match to TRBD1. The CDR3 is 15 residues long. Germline values: CDR1 SGHTA, CDR2 FQGNSA. The J segment lost 1 base and the V segment lost 5 bases, leaving 6 bases of the junction unmatched. CDR3 nucleotides: TGTGCCAGCAGCCGTCAGACAGGGGAGAACACTGAAGCTTTCTTT. As protein: CASSRQTGENTEAFF.

The chain carries TRBV5-7 and TRBJ1-1, with D perhaps TRBD1 (5 bases). TRBV5-7 is marked as an open reading frame, function uncertain. This CDR3 has 13 residues. Trimming took 2 bases from V and 11 from J, leaving 16 bases between them. Here the CDR3 reads CASSFFTGLSAFF. The CDR3, as DNA: TGTGCCAGCAGCTTTTTTACAGGCCTGAGCGCTTTCTTT.

The V gene is TRBV28, the J gene TRBJ1-4, with D unclear. The germline V gene has CDR1 MDHEN and CDR2 SYDVKM. Trimming took off 3 bases at V and 1 base at J, with 15 bases between the two ends. The CDR3 totals 17 residues. The chain's CDR3 is CASSFHNPRGTNEKLFF. DNA for the CDR3: TGTGCCAGCAGTTTCCACAACCCCCGAGGAACTAATGAAAAACTGTTTTTT.